This T cell receptor beta chain was documented in a study of shared clonotypes between healthy human individuals. General study results and limits: Non-shared clonotypes were found to have lower generation probabilities than the clonotypes that were shared by all four of the sorted-subset donors.

V shed 6 bases, J shed 0 bases, and the junction held 10 bases outside the gene matches. This CDR3 is built from 17 residues. From germline, CDR1 is SNHLY and CDR2 FYNNEI. Caucasian adults residing in Nashville, Tennessee made up all the donors. The split of CD4+ cells yielded CD45RA+ naive and CD45RA-negative memory subsets. As concerns this clone: Its matching antigen is unknown.

Per the original data handling: Junction-only sequences produced by ImmunoSEQ had no quality scores, so filtering differed. Generated by immunoSEQ multiplex PCR, the TCRdb table keeps only in-frame clones and is missing some. The V and J calls and clone size are taken from that table; D and trimming were inferred from the DNA. The data hold over 850,000 clones, with 75% to 80% observed a single time. The material sequenced was memory CD4+ T cells from PBMCs. Subset reported: CD45RA-negative fraction. The TCR sequence derives from a young man in good health. Some clones in this sample may be carry-over from other donors' samples. The V gene is TRBV2, the J gene TRBJ1-2; 10 bases align to TRBD1. The CDR3 coding sequence is TGTGCCAGCAGCTTCCGGGACAGGGGAAAAACTAACTATGGCTACACCTTC. Translating it yields CASSFRDRGKTNYGYTF.